The next 30 T cell receptor beta chains were all read from a single sample in a study of T cell responses to AZD1222 COVID-19 vaccine. Measured with immunoSEQ multiplex PCR; TCRdb has only the in-frame clones, and not every one. There are around 180,000 clones in the sample; 94% occur only once, and roughly 10% lies in the top ten. This sample comprised peripheral blood, obtained on day 0 of AZD1222 vaccination. The receptors shown here come from an adult in good health.

The rearrangement uses TRBV9 and TRBJ2-1; 8 nucleotides align to TRBD2. The CDR3 has 15 amino acids. J lost 4 bases, V lost 0 bases, and 3 bases had no gene match. Looked up from germline, CDR1 is SGDLS and CDR2 is YYNGEE. The CDR3 region is CASSVVASGYNEQFF. DNA for the CDR3: TGTGCCAGCAGCGTAGTTGCTAGCGGGTACAATGAGCAGTTCTTC.

The chain links TRBV5-4 to TRBJ2-7; a possible D gene is TRBD2 (5 bases). The CDR3 totals 13 residues. The V gene lost 0 bases and the J gene lost 6 bases, with 10 bases spanning the gap. The germline CDR1 and CDR2 sequences are SGHNT and YYREEE (reference sequence). The CDR3 DNA follows: TGTGCCAGCAGCTTGGGCGGGCGATCCGAGCAGTACTTC. This encodes CASSLGGRSEQYF.

This clone was detected once. The CDR3 region has the DNA TGTGCCAGCAGCCAAGTGTCTAGCGGGAGGCCCACCGGGGAGCTGTTTTTT. Translation: CASSQVSSGRPTGELFF. The chain carries TRBV3-1 (or the pseudogene TRBV3-2) and TRBJ2-2; TRBD2 aligns across 11 bases. This CDR3 is 17 amino acids long. Trimming cost V 1 base and J 4 bases; bases outside gene matches: 5. Germline-derived CDR1 and CDR2 are LGHDT and YNNKEL (reference sequence).

V gene TRBV6-2 or TRBV6-3 combines with J gene TRBJ1-1; TRBD1 might be the D (5 bases). V was trimmed by 4 bases and J by 5 bases, leaving 26 bases between them. Per the germline V gene, CDR1 is MNHEY and CDR2 is SVGEGT. This CDR3 has 18 residues. CDR3 loop: CASSFTPGGHGAWTEAFF. The CDR3 DNA follows: TGTGCCAGCAGTTTCACCCCCGGGGGTCACGGGGCGTGGACTGAAGCTTTCTTT.

The chain employs TRBV7-9 and TRBJ1-4; D not certain. V lost 2 bases and J lost 4, with 11 bases in between. Germline CDR1 is SEHNR and CDR2 is FQNEAQ (reference sequence). The CDR3 is made up of 15 amino acids. The CDR3 bases are TGTGCCAGCAGCTTACCAGGACGTATTAATGAAAAACTGTTTTTT. As protein: CASSLPGRINEKLFF.

The J gene is TRBJ1-1, the V gene TRBV6-1, with D perhaps matching TRBD1 (5 bases). Looked up from germline, CDR1 is MNHNS and CDR2 is SASEGT. Trimming took 2 bases from V and 7 from J, leaving 11 bases between them. The CDR3 totals 13 residues. CDR3 bases: TGTGCCAGCAGTGAACAGGGATTAGGTGAAGCTTTCTTT. It codes for CASSEQGLGEAFF.

J is TRBJ2-7 and V is TRBV7-2; a weak D match, TRBD1 (6 bases). The V and J ends lost 5 bases and 7 bases respectively, with 15 bases between them. In germline, CDR1 is SGHTA, CDR2 FQGNSA. This CDR3 region has 13 residues. CDR3: CASSMGAGSEQYF. CDR3 nucleotide sequence: TGTGCCAGCAGCATGGGGGCAGGGAGTGAGCAGTACTTC. The variable domain in full, completed from reference TRBV7-2 and TRBJ2-7, reads GAGVSQSPSNKVTEKGKDVELRCDPISGHTALYWYRQSLGQGLEFLIYFQGNSAPDKSGLPSDRFSAERTGGSVSTLTIQRTQQEDSAVYLCASSMGAGSEQYFGPGTRLTVT.

The chain carries TRBV10-1 and TRBJ2-5; maybe TRBD2 (5 bases). CDR1 is WNHNN and CDR2 is SYGVQD in the germline V gene (reference sequence). This CDR3 spans 15 amino acids. Trimming cost V 3 bases and J 2 bases, with 13 bases left between them. In DNA, the CDR3 is TGCGCCAGCAGTGATTCTCCGCGGGTTCAAGAGACCCAGTACTTC. Amino acid sequence: CASSDSPRVQETQYF.

The V and J genes are TRBV29-1 and TRBJ1-3; D not resolved. CDR1 is SQVTM, CDR2 ANQGSEA, per germline. Trimming shortened V by 1 base and J by 0 bases, and 7 bases separated the two germline ends. This CDR3 contains 14 residues. CDR3 sequence: CSVEVWGSGNTIYF. The CDR3 DNA follows: TGCAGCGTTGAAGTTTGGGGCTCTGGAAACACCATATATTTT. The full variable domain, completed using reference TRBV29-1 and TRBJ1-3, is SAVISQKPSRDICQRGTSLTIQCQVDSQVTMMFWYRQQPGQSLTLIATANQGSEATYESGFVIDKFPISRPNLTFSTLTVSNMSPEDSSIYLCSVEVWGSGNTIYFGEGSWLTVV.

This clone has just a few counts. This chain links TRBV2 with TRBJ2-3, with a possible D match to TRBD1 (5 bases). Looked up from germline, CDR1 is SNHLY and CDR2 is FYNNEI. V gave up 8 bases and J gave up 0 bases, with 15 bases separating them. The CDR3 loop spans 15 amino acids. CDR3 bases: TGTGCCAGCGCCCTCCGGACAACTAGCACAGATACGCAGTATTTT. Translating gives CASALRTTSTDTQYF.

This rearrangement joins TRBV27 to TRBJ2-7, with 9 nucleotides matching TRBD1. The CDR3 contains 14 residues. The V gene's germline CDR1 is MNHEY and CDR2 SMNVEV (reference sequence). After removal of 5 bases from V and 1 base from J, the junction contained 3 bases not matched to a gene. The CDR3 here is CASSHGTGSYEQYF. In DNA form, the CDR3 reads TGTGCCAGCAGTCATGGGACAGGGTCCTACGAGCAGTACTTC.

The chain employs TRBV28 and TRBJ1-4; 8 bases line up with TRBD1. J was trimmed by 8 bases and V by 5 bases; bases with no gene match: 10. The CDR3 extends over 15 amino acids. Per germline, CDR1 MDHEN and CDR2 SYDVKM. CDR3 loop: CASSPLTGEKEKLFF. The CDR3 DNA is TGTGCCAGCAGTCCCCTGACAGGGGAGAAGGAAAAACTGTTTTTT.

J is TRBJ2-1 and V is TRBV2; maybe TRBD2 (6 bases). CDR1 and CDR2 from the germline V gene are SNHLY and FYNNEI. Trimming pared 6 bases from V and 0 bases from J, leaving 12 bases between. The CDR3 loop spans 15 amino acids. CDR3 loop: CASSTGLSSYNEQFF. As DNA, the CDR3 is TGTGCCAGCAGCACGGGACTCAGCTCCTACAATGAGCAGTTCTTC.

The rearrangement joins TRBV4-3 to TRBJ1-2; the D is unclear. V lost 0 bases, J lost 4 bases, and 12 bases lay in between. The CDR3 is 15 residues long. Per the germline V gene, CDR1 is LGHNA and CDR2 is YSLEER. The CDR3 here is CASSQDRPATYGYTF. For the CDR3, the DNA is TGCGCCAGCAGCCAAGATCGTCCAGCGACCTATGGCTACACCTTC.

The chain joins TRBV30 to TRBJ1-1; no reliable D call. Germline values: CDR1 GTSNPN, CDR2 SVGIG (reference sequence). The V and J ends lost 0 bases and 11 bases respectively, with 13 bases between them. The CDR3 runs to 12 residues. In nucleotides, the CDR3 is TGTGCCTGGAGTGTAACGGACGCTTCGGCTTTCTTT. Its translation is CAWSVTDASAFF.

The V and J genes are TRBV6-5 and TRBJ1-1; D call uncertain. The germline V gene has CDR1 MNHEY and CDR2 SVGAGI. Trimming stripped 7 bases from V and 0 bases from J, with 15 bases between. The CDR3 spans 15 residues. This CDR3 reads CASTTRVGLNTEAFF. The CDR3 DNA is TGTGCCAGCACCACAAGGGTAGGTCTGAACACTGAAGCTTTCTTT.

J is TRBJ1-2 and V is TRBV19, with D uncertain. The length of the CDR3 is 17 residues. Germline CDR1 and CDR2: LNHDA and SQIVND (reference sequence). The V and J ends lost 5 bases and 5 bases respectively, with 24 bases between them. CDR3 sequence: CASSSGDGFRTAYGYTF. The CDR3 nucleotides read TGTGCCAGTAGTTCTGGGGATGGTTTCCGGACGGCATATGGCTACACCTTC.

The genes are TRBV7-2 and TRBJ2-7; TRBD1 matches 9 bases. Losses at the gene ends were 4 bases for V and 6 bases for J; bases not matched to a gene: 1. There are 12 residues in the CDR3. Germline V gene lookup returns CDR1 SGHTA and CDR2 FQGNSA. The CDR3 reads CASSSDRGEQYF. The CDR3 DNA is TGTGCCAGCAGCTCGGACAGGGGCGAGCAGTACTTC.

V gene TRBV19 combines with J gene TRBJ1-2; the match to TRBD1 covers 8 bases. CDR1 and CDR2 (germline): LNHDA, SQIVND (reference sequence). The CDR3 contains 15 residues. The V gene end was trimmed by 3 bases and the J gene end by 2 bases; junction bases not matched to a gene: 5. The CDR3 loop is CASSMGRTGNYGYTF. The CDR3 region has the DNA TGTGCCAGTAGTATGGGACGGACAGGGAACTATGGCTACACCTTC.

This chain links TRBV5-1 with TRBJ1-1; weak D call: TRBD1 (6 bases). The ends were cut back, 7 bases at V and 5 bases at J, with 15 bases in the middle. Germline V lookup: CDR1 SGHRS, CDR2 YFSETQ. The CDR3 length is 13 residues. CDR3 coding DNA: TGCGCCAGCTACGGACAGTGGGAAACTGAAGCTTTCTTT. Encoded protein: CASYGQWETEAFF.

This clone was seen once. This rearrangement joins TRBV20-1 to TRBJ1-2, with 10 bases lining up with TRBD1. CDR1 is DFQATT, CDR2 SNEGSKA, per germline (reference sequence). Trimming at V came to 3 bases and at J to 4 bases, leaving 2 bases not matched to a gene. CDR3 length: 13 amino acids. The CDR3 DNA sequence: TGCAGTGCTAGTGGGACAGGGGTCTATGGCTACACCTTC. Translation: CSASGTGVYGYTF.

This chain links TRBV30 with TRBJ1-4, with 7 bases matching TRBD1. This CDR3 is 14 amino acids long. Trimming took 1 base from V and 4 from J; bases not matched to a gene: 3. Germline V gene lookup returns CDR1 GTSNPN and CDR2 SVGIG (reference sequence). The CDR3 here is CAWSEGQFNEKLFF. DNA for the CDR3: TGTGCCTGGAGTGAGGGACAGTTTAATGAAAAACTGTTTTTT.

Only one count was recorded for this clone. The chain employs TRBV6-5 and TRBJ2-7, with D possibly being TRBD1 (5 bases). Between the trimmed V and J ends, which lost 6 bases and 3 bases, there was a span of 12 bases. The CDR3 consists of 13 residues. Germline loops: CDR1 MNHEY, CDR2 SVGAGI. In DNA, the CDR3 is TGTGCCAGCAGAAGGGGCAGGAACTACGAGCAGTACTTC. This gives the protein CASRRGRNYEQYF.

J is TRBJ2-3 and V is TRBV6-5; D uncertain. V dropped 4 bases and J dropped 1 base, with 15 bases sitting between them. The germline V gene encodes CDR1 MNHEY and CDR2 SVGAGI. The CDR3 is 16 residues long. CDR3 loop: CASSSDGRYRTDTQYF. CDR3 nucleotides: TGTGCCAGCAGTTCTGACGGACGGTATCGCACAGATACGCAGTATTTT.

This sequence joins TRBV7-9 and TRBJ2-1; tentative D call: TRBD2 (6 bases). Germline loops: CDR1 SEHNR, CDR2 FQNEAQ (reference sequence). The CDR3 runs 17 residues. V was pared by 2 bases and J by 9 bases, with 23 bases between. The CDR3 sequence: CASSLTDRWTNDGEQFF. The DNA for the CDR3 is TGTGCCAGCAGCTTAACGGACCGCTGGACTAATGACGGTGAGCAGTTCTTC.

The chain recombines TRBV28 with TRBJ2-5; D is perhaps TRBD2 (6 bases). The CDR3 contains 16 residues. Germline values: CDR1 MDHEN, CDR2 SYDVKM. Trimming removed 3 bases at V and 0 bases at J, with 14 bases between. The CDR3 bases are TGTGCCAGCAGTTTTTCGGGTGGGGGGTACCAAGAGACCCAGTACTTC. This encodes CASSFSGGGYQETQYF.

This clone has just one count. The chain is built from TRBV30 and TRBJ1-1, with 7 bases fitting TRBD1. The CDR3 length is 15 residues. The J segment lost 2 bases and the V segment lost 3 bases, leaving 9 bases of the junction unmatched. The V gene's germline CDR1 is GTSNPN and CDR2 SVGIG (reference sequence). The chain's CDR3 is CAWSPGDRANTEAFF. CDR3 bases: TGTGCCTGGAGCCCGGGAGACAGGGCAAACACTGAAGCTTTCTTT.

The chain employs TRBV3-1 (or the pseudogene TRBV3-2) and TRBJ1-4; 10 nucleotides align to TRBD1. The CDR3 has 15 amino acids. The V gene's germline CDR1 is LGHDT and CDR2 YNNKEL (reference sequence). V lost 1 base and J lost 10; bases outside the gene matches: 6. CDR3 loop: CASSQGRQGAGKLFF. DNA for the CDR3: TGTGCCAGCAGCCAAGGCCGACAGGGGGCTGGAAAACTGTTTTTT.

This chain joins TRBV7-2 and TRBJ2-7; 10 nucleotides match TRBD2. V was pared by 2 bases and J by 6 bases, with 16 bases of the junction left unmatched. Germline V CDR1 and CDR2: SGHTA, FQGNSA. There are 18 residues in the CDR3. DNA for the CDR3: TGTGCCAGCAGCTTACGAGGTGGACTAGCGGTTTTTTCCACCGAGCAGTACTTC. Encoded protein: CASSLRGGLAVFSTEQYF.

This clone was observed a single time. This chain connects TRBV3-1 (or the pseudogene TRBV3-2) to TRBJ1-1; D is undetermined. CDR3 length: 13 amino acids. Trimming pared 2 bases from V and 1 base from J, leaving 5 bases between. Germline values: CDR1 LGHDT, CDR2 YNNKEL (reference sequence). Here the CDR3 reads CASSQPPNTEAFF. The CDR3 DNA is TGTGCCAGCAGCCAACCCCCGAACACTGAAGCTTTCTTT.